The clone carrying this TCR beta chain was detected only once. Antigen unknown. With a much larger clone just one base away, this may be a read error. No cell sorting was done before RNA was extracted from the tissue. The normal lung tissue was taken more than 3 cm from the tumor edge. The sample is drawn from a study of tumor and adjacent non-tumor tissue in lung cancer. Study-wide results and limits: Shorter survival was associated with higher TCR diversity in tumors.

CDR1 is MNHNY and CDR2 is SVGAGI in the germline V gene (reference sequence). The CDR3 totals 18 residues. V shed 9 bases and J 0 bases; nucleotides not matched to a gene: 13. Three rounds of nested PCR, following a modified ARM-PCR protocol, produced the TCRbeta library. TCRdb fed the multiplex PCR reads into MiXCR, producing one record per CDR3 protein. The sample shows tens of thousands of distinct CDR3 sequences, about two thirds of them seen only once. The chain links TRBV6-6 to TRBJ2-6; 8 nucleotides agree with TRBD2. This sequence was found in a woman aged 45 to 65 with non-small cell lung cancer. Input material: distant non-tumor lung tissue. CDR3 nucleotide sequence: TGTGCCAGTTTACCCGCACTAGCGGCACTCTCTGGGGCCAACGTCCTGACTTTC. It translates to CASLPALAALSGANVLTF.